What follows are 26 T cell receptor beta chains derived from one specimen sequenced in a study of beta chain features in type 1 diabetes. TCRB transcripts that were expressed got sequenced, as all of the isolated RNA had been reverse transcribed. Here immunoSEQ multiplex PCR was the method, and the copy in TCRdb shows in-frame clones only, minus some. Among 200,000 to 250,000 clones listed, roughly 10% were seen once. Sequenced sample: central memory CD4+ T cells from blood. The receptors originated from a man aged 18 to 30 in good health.

This clone was observed a few times. The chain combines TRBV7-2 with TRBJ2-1, with 8 nucleotides matching TRBD1. J gave up 12 bases and V 1 base, and 2 bases lay outside the gene matches. CDR1 is SGHTA and CDR2 is FQGNSA in the germline V gene. CDR3 size: 12 residues. CDR3 sequence: CASSLDRGSQFF. DNA for the CDR3: TGTGCCAGCAGCTTAGACAGGGGGTCGCAGTTCTTC.

This clone was counted between two and nine times. The chain is built from TRBV29-1 and TRBJ2-7; tentatively, D is TRBD1 (6 bases). The CDR3 spans 13 residues. Deletions cut 6 bases from V and 2 bases from J, with 14 bases between. Per germline, CDR1 SQVTM and CDR2 ANQGSEA. CDR3 coding DNA: TGCAGCGTGGCTGTGACAGGAGCCTACGAGCAGTACTTC. Its translation is CSVAVTGAYEQYF.

This clone has only a few counts. The chain employs TRBV9 and TRBJ1-1; possible D gene TRBD1, 5 bases. Trimming stripped 3 bases from V and 0 bases from J, with 6 bases between. The CDR3 runs 13 residues. From germline, CDR1 is SGDLS and CDR2 YYNGEE. The DNA of the CDR3 is TGTGCCAGCAGCGCGACAGTGAACACTGAAGCTTTCTTT. Translation gives CASSATVNTEAFF.

At least ten counts were recorded for this clone. The CDR3 reads CASSLPWPGAANNEQFF. The CDR3 region has the DNA TGTGCCAGCAGCCTTCCCTGGCCCGGGGCCGCGAACAATGAGCAGTTCTTC. The rearrangement uses TRBV11-3 and TRBJ2-1; D may correspond to TRBD1 or TRBD2 (5 bases each). The CDR3 sequence is 17 residues long. The ends were cut back, 5 bases at V and 5 bases at J, with 22 bases in the middle. CDR1 and CDR2 from the germline V gene are SGHNT and YENEEA. The full variable domain, its missing parts supplied by reference TRBV11-3 and TRBJ2-1, is EAGVVQSPRYKIIEKKQPVAFWCNPISGHNTLYWYLQNLGQGPELLIRYENEEAVDDSQLPKDRFSAERLKGVDSTLKIQPAELGDSAVYLCASSLPWPGAANNEQFFGPGTRLTVL.

This clone was observed a few times. Other nucleotide sequences in the sample specify the same CDR3. This chain connects TRBV10-3 to TRBJ2-7, with D hard to call. The V and J ends lost 3 bases and 0 bases respectively, with 12 bases between them. CDR1 is ENHRY, CDR2 SYGVKD, per germline. CDR3 size: 15 residues. In nucleotides, the CDR3 is TGTGCCATCAGTGACCTAGATGGCAGCTCCTACGAGCAGTACTTC. Translation: CAISDLDGSSYEQYF.

The V and J genes are TRBV11-1 and TRBJ2-6, with D perhaps TRBD1 (5 bases). Trimming left V 6 bases short and J 0 bases short, with 15 bases between. Germline CDR1 and CDR2: SGHAT and FQDESV (reference sequence). The CDR3 consists of 17 residues. CDR3 protein: CASRPRDSLSGANVLTF. In DNA, the CDR3 is TGTGCCAGCAGGCCCCGTGACAGTCTCTCTGGGGCCAACGTCCTGACTTTC.

The chain carries TRBV29-1 and TRBJ2-5; 8 nucleotides agree with TRBD1. Germline loops: CDR1 SQVTM, CDR2 ANQGSEA. The CDR3 has 13 residues. CDR3 bases: TGCAGTGCTGGGTCAGGGGGCCTGGAGACCCAGTACTTC. Amino acids: CSAGSGGLETQYF.

This clone has more than one count but fewer than ten. Distinct nucleotide sequences in the sample also encode this CDR3. This chain connects TRBV29-1 to TRBJ2-5, with 10 bases identical to TRBD1. V lost 6 bases to trimming and J lost 5 bases; unmatched junction nucleotides: 6. This CDR3 is 13 amino acids long. Germline V gene lookup returns CDR1 SQVTM and CDR2 ANQGSEA. In DNA form, the CDR3 reads TGCAGCGTAAGACAGGGGGCAGGGGAGACCCAGTACTTC. It yields the protein CSVRQGAGETQYF.

To note about this clone: This same CDR3 is encoded by further DNA sequences in the sample. The chain recombines TRBV30 with TRBJ2-3; TRBD2 aligns across 10 bases. The CDR3 length is 15 residues. The J segment lost 1 base and the V segment lost 2 bases, leaving 3 bases of the junction unmatched. The germline V gene has CDR1 GTSNPN and CDR2 SVGIG (reference sequence). In DNA form, the CDR3 reads TGTGCCTGGAGTCCAGGACTAGCGGGCACAGATACGCAGTATTTT. Its protein product is CAWSPGLAGTDTQYF.

Only a few counts were recorded for this clone. The chain joins TRBV2 to TRBJ2-3; perhaps TRBD2 as D (5 bases). Per the germline V gene, CDR1 is SNHLY and CDR2 is FYNNEI. This CDR3 spans 14 amino acids. The V gene lost 5 bases and the J gene lost 0 bases, with 9 bases spanning the gap. CDR3: CASSPRTSTDTQYF. The CDR3 DNA reads as TGTGCCAGCAGTCCCCGGACTAGCACAGATACGCAGTATTTT.

This clone appeared many times. V usage is TRBV6-1 and J usage is TRBJ2-7, with 12 positions matching TRBD1. Germline V gives CDR1 MNHNS, CDR2 SASEGT. The CDR3 spans 15 residues. Trimming removed 4 bases from V and 2 bases from J; junction bases left unmatched: 3. The CDR3 reads CASSGGQGAPYEQYF. The CDR3 nucleotides are TGTGCCAGCAGTGGGGGACAGGGGGCACCCTACGAGCAGTACTTC.

The rearrangement links TRBV7-9 to TRBJ2-3; TRBD2 matches 7 bases. In germline, CDR1 is SEHNR, CDR2 FQNEAQ (reference sequence). V gave up 5 bases and J gave up 6 bases; unmatched junction bases: 14. The CDR3 runs 16 residues. The CDR3 sequence is CASSHYGGGSGDTQYF. CDR3 DNA sequence: TGTGCCAGCAGCCATTACGGTGGCGGGAGCGGGGATACGCAGTATTTT.

This clone has only a few counts. V usage is TRBV6-1 and J usage is TRBJ2-3; D ambiguous. CDR1 MNHNS and CDR2 SASEGT come from the germline V gene. This CDR3 has 12 residues. V shed 5 bases and J shed 5 bases, with 8 bases lying between them. The CDR3 DNA is TGTGCCAGCAGTACGACCGGAGATACGCAGTATTTT. It codes for CASSTTGDTQYF.

The chain has TRBV4-1 and TRBJ2-7; 9 positions match TRBD1. Germline loops: CDR1 MGHRA, CDR2 YSYEKL. V shed 2 bases and J 1 base; nucleotides not matched to a gene: 3. This CDR3 spans 15 amino acids. The CDR3, as DNA: TGCGCCAGCAGCCAATCGGGGACAGGGTCCTACGAGCAGTACTTC. It yields the protein CASSQSGTGSYEQYF.

This clone was found a few times. The V call is TRBV7-2, the J call TRBJ2-7; 8 bases align to TRBD1. With 5 bases clipped from V and 5 bases from J, the junction kept 5 bases outside the gene matches. Germline lookup yields CDR1 SGHTA and CDR2 FQGNSA. The CDR3 contains 13 residues. The DNA for the CDR3 is TGTGCCAGCAGCCAATACAGGGGGGACGAGCAGTACTTC. Translated, it gives CASSQYRGDEQYF.

CDR3 sequence reads: CAWSLGSGRGKFF. In DNA, the CDR3 is TGTGCCTGGAGTCTTGGTAGCGGGCGTGGGAAGTTCTTC. J is TRBJ2-1 and V is TRBV30; 7 bases match TRBD2. V shed 2 bases, J shed 14 bases, and the junction held 12 bases outside the gene matches. Germline V CDR1 and CDR2: GTSNPN, SVGIG (reference sequence). The CDR3 length is 13 residues.

V usage is TRBV30 and J usage is TRBJ2-1; 7 bases align to TRBD2. This CDR3 contains 15 residues. Germline trimming cut 3 bases from V and 2 bases from J; bases unmatched to any gene: 7. Germline CDR1 is GTSNPN and CDR2 is SVGIG (reference sequence). CDR3 bases: TGTGCCTGGAGCCGCACTAGCGAGACCTACAATGAGCAGTTCTTC. Protein sequence: CAWSRTSETYNEQFF.

The rearrangement links TRBV7-3 to TRBJ2-3; 10 positions agree with TRBD2. Per the germline V gene, CDR1 is SGHTA and CDR2 is FQGTGA. This CDR3 has 14 residues. With V trimmed by 3 bases and J by 6 bases, 3 bases remained unmatched. The CDR3 bases are TGTGCCAGCAGCTTCGGACTAGCGGCCGATACGCAGTATTTT. Translation: CASSFGLAADTQYF.

V is TRBV7-8 and J is TRBJ2-4; 7 bases agree with TRBD2. Germline V gives CDR1 SGHVS, CDR2 FQNEAQ. V shed 0 bases, J shed 0 bases, and the junction held 2 bases outside the gene matches. The CDR3 consists of 16 residues. CDR3 coding DNA: TGTGCCAGCAGCTTAGCAGCGGGACTAGCCAAAAACATTCAGTACTTC. Protein product: CASSLAAGLAKNIQYF.

V gene TRBV19 combines with J gene TRBJ2-5; D is unresolved. CDR1 and CDR2 (germline): LNHDA, SQIVND (reference sequence). Trimming took off 3 bases at V and 1 base at J, with 12 bases between the two ends. CDR3 length: 15 amino acids. The CDR3, as DNA: TGTGCCAGTAGTATTTGGCGTGGCGGCCAAGAGACCCAGTACTTC. Translation: CASSIWRGGQETQYF.

There are a few counts of this clone. As DNA, the CDR3 is TGTGCCAGCAGGAAACTAGCGGGGGATTACGAGCAGTACTTC. Encoded protein: CASRKLAGDYEQYF. The chain recombines TRBV7-9 with TRBJ2-7; 11 bases agree with TRBD2. Germline V lookup: CDR1 SEHNR, CDR2 FQNEAQ (reference sequence). The trim removed 6 bases at V and 4 bases at J, leaving 5 bases unmatched. The CDR3 consists of 14 residues. The full variable domain, completed using reference TRBV7-9 and TRBJ2-7, is DTGVSQNPRHKITKRGQNVTFRCDPISEHNRLYWYRQTLGQGPEFLTYFQNEAQLEKSRLLSDRFSAERPKGSFSTLEIQRTEQGDSAMYLCASRKLAGDYEQYFGPGTRLTVT.

The rearrangement joins TRBV28 to TRBJ1-5; TRBD1 might be the D (5 bases). V shed 3 bases and J shed 2 bases, with 14 bases lying between them. This CDR3 has 16 residues. Germline lookup yields CDR1 MDHEN and CDR2 SYDVKM. CDR3 residues: CASSFAGSYRNQPQHF. CDR3 bases: TGTGCCAGCAGTTTTGCAGGGTCCTATCGCAATCAGCCCCAGCATTTT. Variable domain in full (rest from reference TRBV28 and TRBJ1-5): DVKVTQSSRYLVKRTGEKVFLECVQDMDHENMFWYRQDPGLGLRLIYFSYDVKMKEKGDIPEGYSVSREKKERFSLILESASTNQTSMYLCASSFAGSYRNQPQHFGDGTRLSIL.

The rearrangement links TRBV5-6 to TRBJ2-6; unclear D gene. This CDR3 is 15 amino acids long. Per germline, CDR1 SGHDT and CDR2 YYEEEE. Trimming took 4 bases from V and 5 from J, leaving 13 bases between them. CDR3 in amino acids: CASSPPGLRANVLTF. The CDR3 DNA reads as TGTGCCAGCAGCCCACCGGGCCTAAGGGCCAACGTCCTGACTTTC.

This clone came up a few times. The gene calls are TRBV7-2 and TRBJ2-3; D ambiguous. The CDR3 runs 12 residues. V dropped 1 base and J dropped 8 bases, with 7 bases sitting between them. CDR1 and CDR2 from the germline V gene are SGHTA and FQGNSA. The CDR3 here is CASSLGAPTQYF. CDR3 DNA sequence: TGTGCCAGCAGCTTAGGTGCCCCTACGCAGTATTTT. Based on the CDR3 plus reference TRBV7-2 and TRBJ2-3, the full variable domain is GAGVSQSPSNKVTEKGKDVELRCDPISGHTALYWYRQSLGQGLEFLIYFQGNSAPDKSGLPSDRFSAERTGGSVSTLTIQRTQQEDSAVYLCASSLGAPTQYFGPGTRLTVL.

At least ten counts were recorded for this clone. This chain links TRBV6-6 with TRBJ1-4, with D possibly being TRBD1 (6 bases). Trimming removed 6 bases at V and 7 bases at J, with 15 bases between. Germline V gene data show CDR1 as MNHNY and CDR2 as SVGAGI (reference sequence). The CDR3 is 14 amino acids. The CDR3 DNA reads as TGTGCCAGCAGGCCAACAGGGTTAGGTGAAAAACTGTTTTTT. Protein product: CASRPTGLGEKLFF.

Note on this clone: The sample has other DNA sequences that encode this CDR3 too. This chain links TRBV7-9 with TRBJ1-4; D might be TRBD1 (6 bases). CDR3 length: 13 residues. The germline gives CDR1 SEHNR, CDR2 FQNEAQ (reference sequence). Trimming pared 5 bases from V and 5 bases from J, leaving 9 bases between. The CDR3 sequence is CASSHGQNEKLFF. In DNA form, the CDR3 reads TGTGCCAGCAGCCACGGACAGAATGAAAAACTGTTTTTT.